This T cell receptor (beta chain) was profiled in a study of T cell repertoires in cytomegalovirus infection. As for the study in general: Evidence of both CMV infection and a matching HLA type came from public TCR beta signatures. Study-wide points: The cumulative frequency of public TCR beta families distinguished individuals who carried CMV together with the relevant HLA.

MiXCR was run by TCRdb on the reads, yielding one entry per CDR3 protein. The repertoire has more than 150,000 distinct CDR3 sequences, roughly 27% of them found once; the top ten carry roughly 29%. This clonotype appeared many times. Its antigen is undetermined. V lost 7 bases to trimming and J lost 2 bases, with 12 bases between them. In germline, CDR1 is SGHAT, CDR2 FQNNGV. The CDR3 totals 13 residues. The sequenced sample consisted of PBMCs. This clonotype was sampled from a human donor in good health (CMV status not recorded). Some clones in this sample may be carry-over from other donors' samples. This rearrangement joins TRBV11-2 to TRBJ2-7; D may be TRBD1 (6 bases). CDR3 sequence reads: CASTQGTAYEQYF. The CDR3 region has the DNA TGTGCCAGCACCCAGGGGACCGCCTACGAGCAGTACTTC.